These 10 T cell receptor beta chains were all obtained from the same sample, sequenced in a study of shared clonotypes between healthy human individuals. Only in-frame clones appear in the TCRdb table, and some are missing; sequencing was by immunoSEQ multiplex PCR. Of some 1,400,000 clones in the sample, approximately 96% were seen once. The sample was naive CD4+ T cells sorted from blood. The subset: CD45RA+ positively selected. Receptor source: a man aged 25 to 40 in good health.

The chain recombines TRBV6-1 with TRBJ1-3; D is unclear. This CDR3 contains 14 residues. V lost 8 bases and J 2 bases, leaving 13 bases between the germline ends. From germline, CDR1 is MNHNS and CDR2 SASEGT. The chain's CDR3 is CASDVSFAGNTIYF. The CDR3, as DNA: TGTGCCAGCGATGTCAGCTTCGCTGGAAACACCATATATTTT.

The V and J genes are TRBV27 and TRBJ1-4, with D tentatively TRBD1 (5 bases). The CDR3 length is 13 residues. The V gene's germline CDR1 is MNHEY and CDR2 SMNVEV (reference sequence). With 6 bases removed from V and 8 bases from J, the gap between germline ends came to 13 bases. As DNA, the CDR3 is TGTGCCAGCAGGGGACTCGATCGGGAAAAACTGTTTTTT. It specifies CASRGLDREKLFF.

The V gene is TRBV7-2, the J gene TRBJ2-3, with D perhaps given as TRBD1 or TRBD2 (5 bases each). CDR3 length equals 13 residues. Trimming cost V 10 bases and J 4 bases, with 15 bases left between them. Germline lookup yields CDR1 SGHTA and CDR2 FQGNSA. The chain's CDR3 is CAISNLGADTQYF. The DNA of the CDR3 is TGTGCCATCTCTAACCTGGGGGCAGATACGCAGTATTTT.

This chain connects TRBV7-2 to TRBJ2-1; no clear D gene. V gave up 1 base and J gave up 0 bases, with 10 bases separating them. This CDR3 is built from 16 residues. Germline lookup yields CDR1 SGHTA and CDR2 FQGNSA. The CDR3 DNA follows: TGTGCCAGCAGCTTAGTAGGCGCGAGCTCCTACAATGAGCAGTTCTTC. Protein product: CASSLVGASSYNEQFF.

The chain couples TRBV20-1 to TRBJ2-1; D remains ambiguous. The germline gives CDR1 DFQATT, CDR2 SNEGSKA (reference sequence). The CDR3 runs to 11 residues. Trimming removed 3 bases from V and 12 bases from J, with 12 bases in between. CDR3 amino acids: CSASPRSGQFF. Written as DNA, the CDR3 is TGCAGTGCTAGTCCCCGGTCCGGGCAGTTCTTC.

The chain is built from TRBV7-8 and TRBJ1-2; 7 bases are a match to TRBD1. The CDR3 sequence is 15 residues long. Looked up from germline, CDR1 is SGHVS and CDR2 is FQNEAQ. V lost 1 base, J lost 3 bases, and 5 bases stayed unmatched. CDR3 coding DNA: TGTGCCAGCAGCTTAGATACCGGGACAGACTATGGCTACACCTTC. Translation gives CASSLDTGTDYGYTF.

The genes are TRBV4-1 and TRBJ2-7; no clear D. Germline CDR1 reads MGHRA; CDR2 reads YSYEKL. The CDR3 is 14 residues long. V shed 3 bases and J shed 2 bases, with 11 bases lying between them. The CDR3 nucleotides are TGCGCCAGCAGCCAGGTCGTCAGACCCTACGAGCAGTACTTC. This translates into CASSQVVRPYEQYF.

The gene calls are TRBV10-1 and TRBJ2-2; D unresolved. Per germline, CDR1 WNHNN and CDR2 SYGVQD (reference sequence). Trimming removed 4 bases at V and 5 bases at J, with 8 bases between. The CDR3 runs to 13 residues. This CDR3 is CASSVRRTGELFF. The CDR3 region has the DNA TGCGCCAGCAGTGTCCGTCGGACCGGGGAGCTGTTTTTT.

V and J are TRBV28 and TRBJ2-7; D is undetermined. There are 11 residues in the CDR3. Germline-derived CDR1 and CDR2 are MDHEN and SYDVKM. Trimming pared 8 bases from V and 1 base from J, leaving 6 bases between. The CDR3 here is CASGQSYEQYF. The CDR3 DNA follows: TGTGCCAGCGGCCAATCCTACGAGCAGTACTTC.

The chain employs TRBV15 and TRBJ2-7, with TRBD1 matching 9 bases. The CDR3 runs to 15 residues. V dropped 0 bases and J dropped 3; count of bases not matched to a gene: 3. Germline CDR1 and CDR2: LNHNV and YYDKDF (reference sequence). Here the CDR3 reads CATSREDRGDYEQYF. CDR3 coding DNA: TGTGCCACCAGCAGAGAGGACAGGGGCGACTACGAGCAGTACTTC.